Listed below are T cell receptor beta chains from one sample, sequenced in a study of shared clonotypes between healthy human individuals. The data were produced by immunoSEQ multiplex PCR, yet TCRdb's version contains in-frame clones alone and is incomplete. The sample carries under 850,000 clones, roughly 92% recorded once. Input material: naive CD8+ T cells sorted from blood. All receptors come from a man under 40 in good health. The CDR3 runs from the conserved cysteine through the conserved F or W. Fields, in order: V gene, J gene, D gene, clone size, CDR3 protein, CDR3 DNA. D genes are given only for firm matches. A clone size is listed for some rows: how often the clone was seen (once, few, many), or a class if it is expanded.

TRBV27,TRBJ2-3,NA,NA,CASSPGSLGNTQYF,TGTGCCAGCAGTCCCGGGAGCTTAGGGAATACGCAGTATTTT
TRBV4-1,TRBJ2-7,TRBD2,NA,CASSGGTSGRWGAEQYF,TGCGCCAGCAGCGGCGGGACTAGCGGGAGGTGGGGGGCGGAGCAGTACTTC
TRBV2,TRBJ1-5,TRBD1,once,CASSTWDRVNQPQHF,TGTGCCAGCAGTACGTGGGACAGGGTCAATCAGCCCCAGCATTTT
TRBV9,TRBJ2-7,TRBD1,NA,CASSVGTAYEQYF,TGTGCCAGCAGTGTAGGGACAGCCTACGAGCAGTACTTC
TRBV5-1,TRBJ2-7,NA,NA,CASREHYEQYF,TGCGCCAGCAGGGAACACTACGAGCAGTACTTC
TRBV29-1,TRBJ2-1,NA,NA,CSVDWRYNEQFF,TGCAGCGTTGACTGGAGATACAATGAGCAGTTCTTC
TRBV5-1,TRBJ2-5,NA,NA,CASSSRGGQTQYF,TGCGCCAGCAGCTCACGTGGGGGGCAGACCCAGTACTTC
TRBV25-1,TRBJ2-5,TRBD2,NA,CASSEEGREETQYF,TGTGCCAGCAGTGAGGAGGGGAGGGAAGAGACCCAGTACTTC
TRBV28,TRBJ2-6,TRBD1,NA,CASSLLDRGKLGANVLTF,TGTGCCAGCAGTTTATTGGACAGGGGTAAACTTGGGGCCAACGTCCTGACTTTC
TRBV7-3,TRBJ2-7,TRBD1,NA,CASSLGDRPYEQYF,TGTGCCAGCAGCCTAGGGGACAGGCCCTACGAGCAGTACTTC
TRBV27,TRBJ2-2,NA,once,CASSLGRDIGRGELFF,TGTGCCAGCAGTTTAGGGAGGGACATCGGCCGCGGGGAGCTGTTTTTT
TRBV4-1,TRBJ2-5,NA,NA,CASSPSLRAETQYF,TGCGCCAGCAGCCCATCCTTGAGGGCGGAGACCCAGTACTTC
TRBV28,TRBJ2-7,NA,NA,CASSLRGQTYEQYF,TGTGCCAGCAGTTTGAGGGGCCAAACCTACGAGCAGTACTTC
TRBV7-9,TRBJ2-1,NA,NA,CASSSTGMSSRNEQFF,TGTGCCAGCAGCTCCACCGGGATGAGTAGTAGGAATGAGCAGTTCTTC
TRBV13,TRBJ2-7,NA,NA,CASTGSARNEQYF,TGTGCCAGTACGGGATCGGCGAGGAACGAGCAGTACTTC
TRBV27,TRBJ2-7,TRBD2,NA,CASSNTGTSGIYEQYF,TGTGCCAGCAGCAATACCGGGACTAGCGGGATCTACGAGCAGTACTTC
TRBV14,TRBJ2-7,TRBD2,NA,CASSQDRIAGGGIYEQYF,TGTGCCAGCAGCCAAGATAGAATAGCGGGAGGAGGTATTTACGAGCAGTACTTC
TRBV28,TRBJ2-3,TRBD2,NA,CASGSQALAGQEISTDTQYF,TGTGCCAGCGGTTCTCAGGCACTAGCGGGACAAGAAATAAGCACAGATACGCAGTATTTT
TRBV7-7,TRBJ2-2,NA,once,CASSLGSEGTGELFF,TGTGCTAGCAGCTTAGGTTCAGAGGGCACCGGGGAGCTGTTTTTT
TRBV5-1,TRBJ1-4,NA,NA,CASTPRPGNEKLFF,TGCGCCAGCACCCCCCGCCCAGGTAATGAAAAACTGTTTTTT
TRBV28,TRBJ1-2,TRBD1,NA,CASSPGTGLSGYTF,TGTGCCAGCAGCCCCGGGACAGGGCTCTCTGGCTACACCTTC
TRBV9,TRBJ2-3,NA,once,CASSARDLKYTDTQYF,TGTGCCAGCAGCGCCCGGGACTTAAAGTACACAGATACGCAGTATTTT
TRBV7-9,TRBJ2-5,TRBD2,NA,CASSEGLAGQYF,TGTGCCAGCAGTGAGGGACTAGCGGGACAGTACTTC
TRBV11-2,TRBJ2-1,NA,NA,CASSLPGDTEQFF,TGTGCCAGCAGTCTGCCGGGGGACACTGAGCAGTTCTTC
TRBV7-6,TRBJ1-4,TRBD1,NA,CASSRTGGEKLFF,TGTGCCAGCAGCCGGACAGGGGGCGAAAAACTGTTTTTT
TRBV4-1,TRBJ2-1,NA,NA,CASSQEPSSYNEQFF,TGCGCCAGCAGCCAAGAACCTAGTTCCTACAATGAGCAGTTCTTC
TRBV4-1,TRBJ2-7,TRBD2,NA,CASSQGTSWSYEQYF,TGCGCCAGCAGCCAAGGGACTAGCTGGTCCTACGAGCAGTACTTC
TRBV7-9,TRBJ1-1,NA,NA,CASSSGWTEAFF,TGTGCCAGCAGCTCCGGGTGGACTGAAGCTTTCTTT
TRBV7-3,TRBJ2-1,NA,NA,CASSPAGQTYNEQFF,TGTGCCAGCAGCCCAGCAGGGCAGACATACAATGAGCAGTTCTTC
TRBV7-9,TRBJ2-5,TRBD1,NA,CASSSPSRTGEETQYF,TGTGCCAGCAGCTCCCCTTCAAGGACAGGCGAAGAGACCCAGTACTTC
TRBV30,TRBJ2-7,NA,few,CAWGAYEQYF,TGTGCCTGGGGGGCCTACGAGCAGTACTTC
TRBV29-1,TRBJ1-2,NA,NA,CSVEDPGDYTF,TGCAGCGTTGAAGACCCGGGTGACTACACCTTC
TRBV27,TRBJ1-2,NA,NA,CASTYRADSIYGYTF,TGTGCCAGCACCTATAGGGCGGACAGCATCTATGGCTACACCTTC
TRBV28,TRBJ2-1,NA,NA,CATSGGIHEQFF,TGTGCCACCTCTGGCGGGATCCATGAGCAGTTCTTC
TRBV7-9,TRBJ2-6,NA,NA,CASTSAQSGANVLTF,TGTGCCAGCACCTCAGCCCAATCTGGGGCCAACGTCCTGACTTTC
TRBV9,TRBJ2-1,NA,NA,CASSVGGDYNEQFF,TGTGCCAGCAGCGTAGGGGGCGACTACAATGAGCAGTTCTTC
TRBV19,TRBJ1-1,NA,NA,CASSIGLGDLGNTEAFF,TGTGCCAGTAGTATAGGGTTGGGGGACCTGGGGAACACTGAAGCTTTCTTT
TRBV7-9,TRBJ1-2,NA,NA,CASSLGQRGYGYTF,TGTGCCAGCAGCTTAGGACAAAGGGGATATGGCTACACCTTC
TRBV6-5,TRBJ2-7,NA,NA,CASSYSAGRIDEQYF,TGTGCCAGCAGTTACTCTGCAGGGAGGATAGACGAGCAGTACTTC
TRBV7-9,TRBJ2-7,TRBD1,once,CASSPSTGAIRYEQYF,TGTGCCAGCAGCCCTTCGACAGGGGCTATCCGCTACGAGCAGTACTTC
TRBV5-3,TRBJ2-2,TRBD2,NA,CARSFAGGYTGELFF,TGTGCCAGAAGCTTCGCGGGAGGGTACACCGGGGAGCTGTTTTTT
TRBV5-5,TRBJ2-5,NA,NA,CASSPTGRDQETQYF,TGTGCCAGCAGTCCTACCGGACGGGACCAAGAGACCCAGTACTTC
TRBV7-9,TRBJ2-7,TRBD2,NA,CASSFVSGGDEQYF,TGTGCCAGCAGCTTCGTGAGCGGGGGCGACGAGCAGTACTTC
TRBV11-2,TRBJ2-5,TRBD1,NA,CASSGQGGLYQETQYF,TGTGCCAGCAGTGGACAGGGGGGCCTGTACCAAGAGACCCAGTACTTC
TRBV13,TRBJ2-3,TRBD2,NA,CASSLDGRAGDTQYF,TGTGCCAGCAGCTTAGACGGGAGGGCCGGAGATACGCAGTATTTT
TRBV7-9,TRBJ2-7,NA,NA,CASSLASGAALYEQYF,TGTGCCAGCAGCTTAGCTTCCGGGGCCGCACTCTACGAGCAGTACTTC
TRBV27,TRBJ2-1,NA,NA,CASSSHDGNNEQFF,TGTGCCAGCAGTTCCCATGATGGGAACAATGAGCAGTTCTTC
TRBV23-1,TRBJ2-6,NA,NA,CASSALDSTNSGANVLTF,TGCGCCAGCAGTGCATTGGACAGCACTAACTCTGGGGCCAACGTCCTGACTTTC
TRBV7-8,TRBJ2-2,TRBD2,NA,CASSGEAGATGELFF,TGTGCCAGCAGCGGGGAAGCGGGAGCAACCGGGGAGCTGTTTTTT
TRBV27,TRBJ2-3,TRBD2,NA,CASSLSLRSAGGDTQYF,TGTGCCAGCAGTTTATCGCTCCGGTCGGCGGGGGGAGATACGCAGTATTTT
TRBV10-1,TRBJ2-7,NA,NA,CASSESGDGHEQYF,TGCGCCAGCAGTGAGTCTGGGGACGGCCACGAGCAGTACTTC
TRBV7-9,TRBJ2-2,TRBD1,NA,CASSSTGGAPGELFF,TGTGCCAGCAGCTCGACAGGGGGTGCGCCCGGGGAGCTGTTTTTT
TRBV27,TRBJ2-1,NA,NA,CASSLERRYEQFF,TGTGCCAGCAGTTTAGAACGTAGGTATGAGCAGTTCTTC
TRBV30,TRBJ2-2,TRBD2,NA,CAWRAPGLAATGELFF,TGTGCCTGGAGGGCCCCAGGACTAGCGGCGACCGGGGAGCTGTTTTTT
TRBV25-1,TRBJ2-1,TRBD1,NA,CASSTGQGHEQFF,TGTGCCAGCAGTACCGGACAGGGTCATGAGCAGTTCTTC